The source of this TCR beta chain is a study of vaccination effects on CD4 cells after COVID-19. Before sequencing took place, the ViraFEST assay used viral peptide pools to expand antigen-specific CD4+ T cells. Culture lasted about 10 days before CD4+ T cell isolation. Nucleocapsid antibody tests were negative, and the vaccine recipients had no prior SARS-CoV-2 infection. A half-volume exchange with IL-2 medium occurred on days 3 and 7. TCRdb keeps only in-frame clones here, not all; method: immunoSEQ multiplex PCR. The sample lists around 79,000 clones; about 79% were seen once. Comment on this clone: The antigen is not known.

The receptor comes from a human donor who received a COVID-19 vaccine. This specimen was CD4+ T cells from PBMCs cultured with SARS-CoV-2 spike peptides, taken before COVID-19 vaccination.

The CDR3 sequence is CASSTGQVFSTNEKLFF. CDR3 bases: TGTGCCAGCTCAACCGGACAGGTTTTTTCAACTAATGAAAAACTGTTTTTT. This chain uses TRBV18 with TRBJ1-4; TRBD1 aligns across 7 bases. V was pared by 5 bases and J by 0 bases, with 9 bases of the junction left unmatched. Germline V gives CDR1 KGHSH, CDR2 LQKENI. The length of the CDR3 is 17 residues.